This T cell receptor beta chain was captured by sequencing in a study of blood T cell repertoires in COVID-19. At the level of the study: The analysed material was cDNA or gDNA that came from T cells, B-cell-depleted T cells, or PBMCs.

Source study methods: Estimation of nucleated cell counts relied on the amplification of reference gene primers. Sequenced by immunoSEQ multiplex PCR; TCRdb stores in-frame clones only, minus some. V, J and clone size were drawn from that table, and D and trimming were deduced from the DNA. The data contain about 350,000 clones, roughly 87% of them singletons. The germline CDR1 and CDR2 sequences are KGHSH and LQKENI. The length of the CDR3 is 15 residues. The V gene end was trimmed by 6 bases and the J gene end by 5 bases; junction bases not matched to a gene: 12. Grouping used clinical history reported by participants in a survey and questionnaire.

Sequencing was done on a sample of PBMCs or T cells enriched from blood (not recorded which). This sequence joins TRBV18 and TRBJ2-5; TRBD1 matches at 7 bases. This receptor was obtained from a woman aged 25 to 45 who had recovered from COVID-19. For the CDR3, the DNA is TGTGCCAGCTCCGGGACAGCAGGAAAAGCGGAGACCCAGTACTTC. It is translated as CASSGTAGKAETQYF.